The 6 T cell receptor beta chains in this list originate from one sample, sequenced in a study of blood T cell repertoires in COVID-19. The protocol was immunoSEQ multiplex PCR, while the TCRdb copy is restricted to in-frame clones and leaves out a portion. Counted here are 71,000 or so clones, 90% occurring once; the ten biggest clones make up just over 5%. Sequenced material: peripheral blood. These receptors were obtained from a young woman with acute or convalescent COVID-19.

V is TRBV28 and J is TRBJ2-1; 9 nucleotides agree with TRBD1. The germline gives CDR1 MDHEN, CDR2 SYDVKM. The CDR3 contains 15 residues. V trimming: 2 bases; J trimming: 5 bases; junction bases outside the gene matches: 4. The DNA of the CDR3 is TGTGCCAGCAGTTTACGACAGGGGGACCACAATGAGCAGTTCTTC. Its translation is CASSLRQGDHNEQFF.

This clone occurred a few times. The chain combines TRBV5-4 with TRBJ2-5; 8 positions match TRBD2. The CDR3 sequence is 14 residues long. The germline V gene encodes CDR1 SGHNT and CDR2 YYREEE (reference sequence). The V and J ends lost 2 bases and 5 bases, in that order; junction bases with no gene match: 5. This CDR3 is CASSLAGEGETQYF. The CDR3 DNA reads as TGTGCCAGCAGCTTAGCGGGAGAGGGGGAGACCCAGTACTTC.

This chain links TRBV29-1 with TRBJ1-1, with 7 bases aligning to TRBD1. Trimming cost V 3 bases and J 3 bases; bases outside gene matches: 4. Germline V gene data show CDR1 as SQVTM and CDR2 as ANQGSEA. This CDR3 region has 13 residues. The CDR3, as DNA: TGCAGCGTTGATAGGGGGCAGGACACTGAAGCTTTCTTT. It is translated as CSVDRGQDTEAFF.

The V and J genes are TRBV2 and TRBJ2-2; 16 nucleotides match TRBD2. The V and J ends lost 8 bases and 4 bases, in that order; junction bases with no gene match: 4. The CDR3 runs to 16 residues. Germline CDR1 is SNHLY and CDR2 is FYNNEI. DNA of the CDR3: TGTGCCAGCGGGACTAGCGGGGGGGCGGTCACCGGGGAGCTGTTTTTT. Translated: CASGTSGGAVTGELFF.

This clone was counted between two and nine times. The rearrangement uses TRBV5-4 and TRBJ2-7; weak D call: TRBD2 (7 bases). CDR3 length: 15 amino acids. CDR1 is SGHNT, CDR2 YYREEE, per germline (reference sequence). V was trimmed by 0 bases and J by 6 bases, leaving 16 bases between them. CDR3 in DNA: TGTGCCAGCAGCTTGGATCCGGGGGGCCGGGGCGAGCAGTACTTC. Translation: CASSLDPGGRGEQYF.

The genes are TRBV5-5 and TRBJ2-5; 7 bases align to TRBD1. CDR1 SGHKS and CDR2 YYEKEE come from the germline V gene (reference sequence). The CDR3 consists of 15 residues. V lost 5 bases to trimming and J lost 1 base; unmatched junction nucleotides: 8. The CDR3 DNA reads TGTGCCAGCAGAATCAAGGGGGCCGGCCAAGAGACCCAGTACTTC. Translation: CASRIKGAGQETQYF.